The T cell receptor (beta chain) under discussion was sequenced for a study of beta chain features in type 1 diabetes. Study context: The patient and healthy donor groups were comparable for age, gender and cell yields. Points from the study as a whole: Shorter TCRB CDR3s, moderately but significantly so, were found in Type 1 diabetes patients in all four CD4+ subsets. There were fewer insertions and more deletions at the VDJ junctions of type 1 diabetes patients. In comparison with healthy donors, patients had naive, central memory and Treg TCRB repertoires that appeared more similar.

The entirety of the isolated RNA underwent reverse transcription, so expressed TCRB transcripts were sequenced. TCRdb's table, derived via immunoSEQ multiplex PCR, lists solely in-frame clones and lacks some. The sample yields hundreds of thousands of clones, 10% to 15% seen once. This CDR3 has 14 amino acids. CDR1 and CDR2 from the germline V gene are SEHNR and FQNEAQ (reference sequence). V lost 6 bases to trimming and J lost 2 bases, with 14 bases between them. This clone has a single count. Antigen specificity is unknown. The sequenced sample was naive CD4+ T cells from blood. This clonotype originated in a man between 18 and 35 years old in good health. The V and J genes are TRBV7-9 and TRBJ2-7; TRBD1 might be the D (5 bases). The CDR3 nucleotides read TGTGCCAGCAGGGTCTCAGGGTCTCCCTACGAGCAGTACTTC. Residues: CASRVSGSPYEQYF.